This T cell receptor (beta chain) was captured by sequencing in a study of blood T cell repertoires in COVID-19. The CDR3 length is 19 residues. The ends lost 7 bases at V and 3 bases at J; junction bases unmatched: 15. Germline CDR1 reads MNHEY; CDR2 reads SMNVEV (reference sequence). Sequenced by immunoSEQ multiplex PCR; TCRdb stores in-frame clones only, minus some. The sample records 200,000 to 300,000 clones, approximately 86% being singletons. The rearrangement links TRBV27 to TRBJ2-3, with 14 bases identical to TRBD2. The sequenced sample was PBMCs or T cells enriched from blood (not recorded which). The TCR was taken from a woman in her thirties or forties with acute COVID-19. The CDR3 DNA is TGTGCCAGCACAGAGGGGGTGACTAGCGGGAGGGCCAGAACAGATACGCAGTATTTT. It translates to CASTEGVTSGRARTDTQYF.